The TCR beta chain described here comes from a study of control samples from healthy donors and cancer patients. From germline, CDR1 is MNHEY and CDR2 SMNVEV (reference sequence). The CDR3 covers 14 residues. Unmatched junction bases numbered 3, after V lost 3 bases and J lost 4 bases. Repertoires were generated with immunoSEQ multiplex PCR, while TCRdb's copy carries only in-frame clones and drops some. Of tens of thousands of clones listed, about 90% are singletons. The origin of this receptor is a woman between 50 and 59 years old in good health. Sequencing was done on a sample of blood. This chain uses TRBV27 with TRBJ1-3; 7 bases align to TRBD1. The CDR3 reads CASSLTGWGNTIYF. CDR3 bases: TGTGCCAGCAGTTTGACAGGGTGGGGAAACACCATATATTTT.